Listed below are T cell receptor beta chains from one sample, sequenced in a study of PD-1 blockade in classical Hodgkin lymphoma. Method: immunoSEQ multiplex PCR; TCRdb's copy keeps in-frame clones and lacks some. The sample includes about 54,000 clones, approximately 90% of them seen just once. Specimen: peripheral blood mononuclear cells (PBMCs), collected before the second cycle of nivolumab. These receptor sequences come from a human donor with classical Hodgkin lymphoma. Each CDR3 is given with its conserved first and last residue. The D gene is left open where the match is weak.

v_call,j_call,d_call,cdr3_nt,cdr3_aa
TRBV6-5,TRBJ1-2,NA,TGTGCCAGCAGTTACTCGGGTTCCTATGGCTACACCTTC,CASSYSGSYGYTF
TRBV27,TRBJ1-6,TRBD1,TGTGCCAGCAGTTTGGCACAGGGGCCCGATTCACCCCTCCACTTT,CASSLAQGPDSPLHF
TRBV9,TRBJ1-2,NA,TGTGCCAGCAGCGTTTCGACAGGAGTAACCTATGGCTACACCTTC,CASSVSTGVTYGYTF
TRBV11-3,TRBJ2-1,TRBD2,TGTGCCAGCAGCTTAACTAGCGGAACCTACAATGAGCAGTTCTTC,CASSLTSGTYNEQFF
TRBV4-2,TRBJ2-7,TRBD1,TGTGCCAGCAGCCAAGTTGGGACAGGCTGGGCTGACGAGCAGTACTTC,CASSQVGTGWADEQYF
TRBV25-1,TRBJ2-7,NA,TGTGCCAGCAGTGATATAACGGGAAGCTCCTACGAGCAGTACTTC,CASSDITGSSYEQYF
TRBV28,TRBJ1-4,TRBD1,TGTGCCAGCAGTCCTGGGGGACAGGTTAATGAAAAACTGTTTTTT,CASSPGGQVNEKLFF
TRBV11-2,TRBJ1-1,NA,TGTGCCAGCAGCCTCCACAGGGTGCGAGACGGCACTGAAGCTTTCTTT,CASSLHRVRDGTEAFF
TRBV7-6,TRBJ2-3,TRBD2,TGTGCCAGCAGCTTGTGGACTAGCGGGGGACCCACAGATACGCAGTATTTT,CASSLWTSGGPTDTQYF
TRBV27,TRBJ2-7,TRBD1,TGTGCCAGCAGTCTAGGACAGGGGGCGGCTTTTACCTACGAGCAGTACTTC,CASSLGQGAAFTYEQYF
TRBV5-1,TRBJ1-6,NA,TGCGCCAGCAGCTTAGGACACCAAAGCACATTAGCCCTCCACTTT,CASSLGHQSTLALHF
TRBV7-2,TRBJ2-3,NA,TGTGCCAGCAGCTTTCAGGCAGGTAGTACAGATACGCAGTATTTT,CASSFQAGSTDTQYF
TRBV9,TRBJ1-6,NA,TGTGCCAGCAGCGTAGCAGGGAGCAGTAATTCACCCCTCCACTTT,CASSVAGSSNSPLHF
TRBV5-1,TRBJ1-3,NA,TGCGCCAGCAGCCCCACCCTAGGAGGAAACACCATATATTTT,CASSPTLGGNTIYF
TRBV28,TRBJ1-1,NA,TGTGCCAGCAGTTCTCTGACAGGAAAAGTGAACACTGAAGCTTTCTTT,CASSSLTGKVNTEAFF